This TCR beta chain appears in the sequencing data of a study of radiation and T cells in renal cell carcinoma. This sample's time point: baseline pretreatment blood. Treatment here: 15 Gy SBRT to primary tumor, nephrectomy 4 weeks later. Radiation-treated patients gave blood at baseline, week 2 and week 4. The study's findings and limits: Baseline intratumoral clonotype presence is unknown without pretreatment biopsies.

The protocol was immunoSEQ multiplex PCR, while the TCRdb copy is restricted to in-frame clones and leaves out a portion. This sample yields more than 95,000 clones, of which around 80% are seen a single time; about 3% belongs to the top ten. Points on this clone: Its specificity is unknown.

V was pared by 0 bases and J by 0 bases, with 6 bases between. This CDR3 contains 15 residues. The germline V gene has CDR1 LGHNA and CDR2 YNFKEQ. The source is a woman aged 60-75 years with renal cell carcinoma. Sequencing was performed on blood, taken from a patient whose treatment included radiotherapy and nephrectomy. The chain recombines TRBV4-2 with TRBJ1-3; weak D call: TRBD1 (5 bases). CDR3 in DNA: TGTGCCAGCAGCCAAGAGGGGGGCTCTGGAAACACCATATATTTT. Translation: CASSQEGGSGNTIYF.